Following are 8 T cell receptor beta chains from one sample sequenced in a study of shared clonotypes between healthy human individuals. Assay: immunoSEQ multiplex PCR; the TCRdb copy retains only in-frame clones and omits some. The sample comprises over 2 million clones, around 92% of which are singletons, and about 0.36% rests with the top ten. Source material: naive CD4+ T cells from PBMCs. Subset of the sample: CD45RA+ positively selected. Receptors were obtained from a man aged 18 to 30 in good health. Some clones in this sample may be carry-over from other donors' samples.

The chain carries TRBV6-5 and TRBJ2-7; 10 nucleotides line up with TRBD2. The germline gives CDR1 MNHEY, CDR2 SVGAGI. There are 15 residues in the CDR3. Unmatched junction bases numbered 15, after V lost 5 bases and J lost 11 bases. CDR3 in DNA: TGTGCCAGCAGTCCCCCGGGGAGCGGGAGGGCCAGTGAGTACTTC. This encodes CASSPPGSGRASEYF.

The chain has TRBV30 and TRBJ1-2; 8 bases agree with TRBD1. V lost 0 bases to trimming and J lost 8 bases; unmatched junction nucleotides: 11. Looked up from germline, CDR1 is GTSNPN and CDR2 is SVGIG (reference sequence). The CDR3 length is 15 residues. The CDR3 spells CAWSVQGVVLKGYTF. DNA for the CDR3: TGTGCCTGGAGTGTACAGGGGGTTGTTTTAAAGGGCTACACCTTC. Using reference TRBV30 and TRBJ1-2 for the parts outside the CDR3, the full variable domain is SQTIHQWPATLVQPVGSPLSLECTVEGTSNPNLYWYRQAAGRGLQLLFYSVGIGQISSEVPQNLSASRPQDRQFILSSKKLLLSDSGFYLCAWSVQGVVLKGYTFGSGTRLTVV.

This clone was seen just once. The J gene is TRBJ1-1, the V gene TRBV5-1, with D perhaps TRBD1 (5 bases). V shed 4 bases and J shed 6 bases, with 16 bases lying between them. The CDR3 contains 14 residues. The germline gives CDR1 SGHRS, CDR2 YFSETQ. CDR3 protein: CASSPAGLGAEAFF. In DNA form, the CDR3 reads TGCGCCAGCAGCCCGGCAGGGCTGGGGGCTGAAGCTTTCTTT.

The CDR3 is CASSLLAPAGGYGYTF. CDR3 coding DNA: TGTGCCAGCAGTTTATTAGCTCCCGCAGGGGGCTATGGCTACACCTTC. J is TRBJ1-2 and V is TRBV28, with 7 bases that match TRBD1. The CDR3 length is 16 residues. Germline V gene lookup returns CDR1 MDHEN and CDR2 SYDVKM. Germline trimming cut 1 base from V and 4 bases from J; bases unmatched to any gene: 9.

This chain uses TRBV27 with TRBJ1-3; D ambiguous. Per germline, CDR1 MNHEY and CDR2 SMNVEV (reference sequence). There are 18 residues in the CDR3. The ends were cut back, 2 bases at V and 0 bases at J, with 17 bases in the middle. The CDR3: CASSLAPLKVNSGNTIYF. In nucleotides, the CDR3 is TGTGCCAGCAGTTTAGCACCCTTGAAGGTCAACTCTGGAAACACCATATATTTT.

The J gene is TRBJ2-5, the V gene TRBV5-4; 10 bases match TRBD2. Trimming cost V 0 bases and J 6 bases; bases outside gene matches: 8. Germline V gene data show CDR1 as SGHNT and CDR2 as YYREEE (reference sequence). CDR3 length equals 16 residues. The CDR3 here is CASSLGSASGSKTQYF. The CDR3 DNA reads TGTGCCAGCAGCTTGGGATCGGCTAGCGGGAGTAAGACCCAGTACTTC.

This clone showed up just once. The rearrangement joins TRBV28 to TRBJ2-3, with TRBD2 identical over 9 bases. Germline CDR1 and CDR2: MDHEN and SYDVKM. The CDR3 covers 14 residues. The trim removed 8 bases at V and 2 bases at J, leaving 5 bases unmatched. In DNA, the CDR3 is TGTGCCAGCGCGGGAGGGCAATACACAGATACGCAGTATTTT. Its translation is CASAGGQYTDTQYF.

The chain combines TRBV27 with TRBJ2-4; D gene unclear. The length of the CDR3 is 13 residues. V shed 5 bases and J shed 5 bases, with 10 bases lying between them. Germline V gene data show CDR1 as MNHEY and CDR2 as SMNVEV (reference sequence). The CDR3 nucleotides are TGTGCCAGCAGTCGCCCTGGGGAAAACATTCAGTACTTC. Translated: CASSRPGENIQYF.